This T cell receptor beta chain appears in the sequencing data of a study of T cells in Graves' hyperthyroidism and ophthalmopathy. About the research overall: Upon initial diagnosis and before any treatment, peripheral blood was collected.

Germline-derived CDR1 and CDR2 are MNHEY and SVGAGI. The CDR3 is 14 amino acids. The V gene end was trimmed by 2 bases and the J gene end by 5 bases; junction bases not matched to a gene: 2. The sample holds a few counts of this clonotype. It was RNA transcripts that yielded the amplified TCR beta CDR3 regions. Carried out on the TCR CDR3, a first-round RT-PCR used the HTBI primer set. One entry per CDR3 protein results from TCRdb running MiXCR on the multiplex PCR reads. Here the sample spans about 600,000 distinct CDR3 sequences, more than 15% being singletons. Sequencing used blood. V is TRBV6-5 and J is TRBJ2-5, with 10 bases lining up with TRBD2. The TCR comes from a woman in her 40s with Graves' ophthalmopathy. This chain's CDR3 is CASSYGSGRETQYF. Here the CDR3 DNA reads TGTGCCAGCAGTTACGGTAGCGGGAGGGAGACCCAGTACTTC.